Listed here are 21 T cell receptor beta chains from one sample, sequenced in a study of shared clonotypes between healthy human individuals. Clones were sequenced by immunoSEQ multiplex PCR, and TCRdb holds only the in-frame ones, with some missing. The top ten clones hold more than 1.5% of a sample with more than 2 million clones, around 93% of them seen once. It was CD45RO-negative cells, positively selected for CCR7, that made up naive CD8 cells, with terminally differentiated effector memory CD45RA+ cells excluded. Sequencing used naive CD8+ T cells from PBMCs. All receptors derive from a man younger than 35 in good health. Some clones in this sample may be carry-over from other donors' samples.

This CDR3 is CASSLVWVADNEQFF. CDR3 DNA sequence: TGTGCCAGCAGCTTAGTGTGGGTAGCGGACAATGAGCAGTTCTTC. The chain employs TRBV7-9 and TRBJ2-1; D possibly corresponds to TRBD2 (6 bases). This CDR3 is 15 amino acids long. Germline V CDR1 and CDR2: SEHNR, FQNEAQ (reference sequence). V gave up 1 base and J gave up 5 bases, with 12 bases separating them.

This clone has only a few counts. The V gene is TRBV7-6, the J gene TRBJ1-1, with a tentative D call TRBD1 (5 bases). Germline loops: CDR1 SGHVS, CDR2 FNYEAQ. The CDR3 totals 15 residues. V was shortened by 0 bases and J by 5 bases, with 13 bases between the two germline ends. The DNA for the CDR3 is TGTGCCAGCAGCTTAGCGGGGGGAGGAGTAACTGAAGCTTTCTTT. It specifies CASSLAGGGVTEAFF.

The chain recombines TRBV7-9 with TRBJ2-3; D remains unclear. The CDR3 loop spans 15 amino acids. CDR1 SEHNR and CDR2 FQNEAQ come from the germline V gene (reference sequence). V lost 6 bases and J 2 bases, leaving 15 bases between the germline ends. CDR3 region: CASRLKGGYTDTQYF. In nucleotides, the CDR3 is TGTGCCAGCAGGCTAAAGGGCGGCTACACAGATACGCAGTATTTT.

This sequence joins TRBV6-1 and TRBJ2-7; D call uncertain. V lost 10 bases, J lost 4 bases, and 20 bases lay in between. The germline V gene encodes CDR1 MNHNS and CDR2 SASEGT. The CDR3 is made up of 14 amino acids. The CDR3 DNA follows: TGTGCCATCTCAACTCTAGGGCTAGATTACGAGCAGTACTTC. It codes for CAISTLGLDYEQYF.

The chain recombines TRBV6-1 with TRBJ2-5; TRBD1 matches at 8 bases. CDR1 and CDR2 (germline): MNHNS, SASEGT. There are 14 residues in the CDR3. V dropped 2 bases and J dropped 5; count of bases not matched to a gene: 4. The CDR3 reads CASSEPRGRETQYF. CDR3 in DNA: TGTGCCAGCAGTGAACCCAGGGGGCGGGAGACCCAGTACTTC.

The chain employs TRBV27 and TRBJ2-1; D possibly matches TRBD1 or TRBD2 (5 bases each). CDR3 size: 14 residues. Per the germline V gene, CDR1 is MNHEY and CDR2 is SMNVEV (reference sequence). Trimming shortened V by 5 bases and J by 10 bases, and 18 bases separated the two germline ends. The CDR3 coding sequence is TGTGCCAGCAGTGTAGGGCGGCGAGGGGAGGAGCAGTTCTTC. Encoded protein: CASSVGRRGEEQFF.

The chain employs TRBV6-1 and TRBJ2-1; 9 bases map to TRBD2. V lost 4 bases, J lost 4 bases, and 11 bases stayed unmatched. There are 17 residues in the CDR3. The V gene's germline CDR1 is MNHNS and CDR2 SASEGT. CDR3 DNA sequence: TGTGCCAGCAGTGCCCGCGGGGGGGAGGGCGTTTACAATGAGCAGTTCTTC. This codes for CASSARGGEGVYNEQFF.

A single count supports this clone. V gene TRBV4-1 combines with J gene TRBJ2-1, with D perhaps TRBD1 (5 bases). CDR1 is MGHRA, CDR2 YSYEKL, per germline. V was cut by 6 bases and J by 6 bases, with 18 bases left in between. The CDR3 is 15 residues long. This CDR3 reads CASRPPAGKGNEQFF. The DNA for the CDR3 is TGCGCCAGCAGGCCGCCGGCAGGGAAGGGCAATGAGCAGTTCTTC.

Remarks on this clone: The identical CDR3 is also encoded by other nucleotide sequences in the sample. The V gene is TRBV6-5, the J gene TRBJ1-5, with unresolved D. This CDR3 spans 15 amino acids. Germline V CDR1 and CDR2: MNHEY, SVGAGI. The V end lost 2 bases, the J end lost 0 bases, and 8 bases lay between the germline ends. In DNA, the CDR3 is TGTGCCAGCAGTTACCGAGTGGGTAGCAATCAGCCCCAGCATTTT. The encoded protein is CASSYRVGSNQPQHF.

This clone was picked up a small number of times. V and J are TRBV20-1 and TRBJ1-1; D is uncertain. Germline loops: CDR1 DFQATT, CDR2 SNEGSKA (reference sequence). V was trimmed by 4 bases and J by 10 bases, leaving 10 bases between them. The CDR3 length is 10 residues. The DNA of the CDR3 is TGCAGTGCTATTTCCTCCGCAGCTTTCTTT. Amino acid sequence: CSAISSAAFF.

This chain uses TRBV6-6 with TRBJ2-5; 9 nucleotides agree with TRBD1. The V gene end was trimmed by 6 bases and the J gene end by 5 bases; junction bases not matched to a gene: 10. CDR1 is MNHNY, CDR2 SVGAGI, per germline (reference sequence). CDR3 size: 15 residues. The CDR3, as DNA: TGTGCCAGCAGGGACTACAGGGGGCGAGGGGAGACCCAGTACTTC. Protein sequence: CASRDYRGRGETQYF.

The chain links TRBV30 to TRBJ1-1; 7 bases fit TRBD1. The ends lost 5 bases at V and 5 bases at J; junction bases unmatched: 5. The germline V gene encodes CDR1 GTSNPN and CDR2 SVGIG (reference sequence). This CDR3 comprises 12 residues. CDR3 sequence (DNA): TGTGCCTGGGAGACAGGGAATACTGAAGCTTTCTTT. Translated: CAWETGNTEAFF.

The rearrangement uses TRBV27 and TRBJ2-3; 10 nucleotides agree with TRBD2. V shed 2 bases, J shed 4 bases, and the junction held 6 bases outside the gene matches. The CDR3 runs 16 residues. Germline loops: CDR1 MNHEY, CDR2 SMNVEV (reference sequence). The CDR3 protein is CASSLESGRGADTQYF. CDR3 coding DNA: TGTGCCAGCAGTTTAGAGAGCGGGAGGGGCGCAGATACGCAGTATTTT.

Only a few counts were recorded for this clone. This chain's CDR3 is CSVAPGIATEAFF. CDR3 DNA sequence: TGCAGCGTTGCCCCCGGGATAGCCACTGAAGCTTTCTTT. The chain uses TRBV29-1 and TRBJ1-1; no reliable D call. The CDR3 is made up of 13 amino acids. CDR1 SQVTM and CDR2 ANQGSEA come from the germline V gene. V lost 4 bases to trimming and J lost 4 bases, with 13 bases between them.

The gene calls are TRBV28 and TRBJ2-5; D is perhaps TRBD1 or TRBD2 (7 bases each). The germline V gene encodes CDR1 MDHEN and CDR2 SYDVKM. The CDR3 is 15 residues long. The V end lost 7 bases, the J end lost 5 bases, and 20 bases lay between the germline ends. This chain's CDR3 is CASTPWGRGRETQYF. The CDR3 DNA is TGTGCCAGCACCCCTTGGGGGAGGGGGCGCGAGACCCAGTACTTC. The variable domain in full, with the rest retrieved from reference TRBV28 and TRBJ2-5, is DVKVTQSSRYLVKRTGEKVFLECVQDMDHENMFWYRQDPGLGLRLIYFSYDVKMKEKGDIPEGYSVSREKKERFSLILESASTNQTSMYLCASTPWGRGRETQYFGPGTRLLVL.

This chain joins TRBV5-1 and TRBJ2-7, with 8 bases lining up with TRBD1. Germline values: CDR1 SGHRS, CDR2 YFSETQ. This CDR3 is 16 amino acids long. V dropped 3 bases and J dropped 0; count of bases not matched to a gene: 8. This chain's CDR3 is CASSSRGTGLSYEQYF. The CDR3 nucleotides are TGCGCCAGCAGCTCGAGAGGGACAGGCCTCTCCTACGAGCAGTACTTC. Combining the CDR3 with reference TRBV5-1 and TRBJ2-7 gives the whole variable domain KAGVTQTPRYLIKTRGQQVTLSCSPISGHRSVSWYQQTPGQGLQFLFEYFSETQRNKGNFPGRFSGRQFSNSRSEMNVSTLELGDSALYLCASSSRGTGLSYEQYFGPGTRLTVT.

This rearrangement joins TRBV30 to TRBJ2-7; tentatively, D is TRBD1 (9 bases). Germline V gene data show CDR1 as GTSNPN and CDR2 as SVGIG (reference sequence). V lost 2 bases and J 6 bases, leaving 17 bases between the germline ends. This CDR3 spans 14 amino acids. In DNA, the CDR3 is TGTGCCTGGAGTTCCGGACAGGGGACTAGCGAGCAGTACTTC. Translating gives CAWSSGQGTSEQYF.

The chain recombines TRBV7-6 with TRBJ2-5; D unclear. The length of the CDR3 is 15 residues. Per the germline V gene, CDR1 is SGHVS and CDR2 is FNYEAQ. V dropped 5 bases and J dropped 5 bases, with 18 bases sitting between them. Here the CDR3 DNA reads TGTGCCAGCAGCCGAGTAGACTCCCTCCAGGAGACCCAGTACTTC. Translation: CASSRVDSLQETQYF.

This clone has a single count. The CDR3 region is CASSHRDSLYEQYF. The CDR3 coding sequence is TGTGCCAGCAGCCACCGGGACTCTCTCTACGAGCAGTACTTC. The chain links TRBV2 to TRBJ2-7; D is possibly TRBD2 (6 bases). The CDR3 length is 14 residues. V dropped 6 bases and J dropped 3 bases, with 15 bases sitting between them. Germline assignment: CDR1 SNHLY and CDR2 FYNNEI.

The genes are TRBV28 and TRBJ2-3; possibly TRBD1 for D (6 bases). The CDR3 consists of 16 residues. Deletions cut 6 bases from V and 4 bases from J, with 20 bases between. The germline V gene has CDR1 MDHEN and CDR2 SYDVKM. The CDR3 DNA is TGTGCCAGCAGGGGATGGGACATTCAGTCTGCAGATACGCAGTATTTT. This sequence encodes CASRGWDIQSADTQYF.

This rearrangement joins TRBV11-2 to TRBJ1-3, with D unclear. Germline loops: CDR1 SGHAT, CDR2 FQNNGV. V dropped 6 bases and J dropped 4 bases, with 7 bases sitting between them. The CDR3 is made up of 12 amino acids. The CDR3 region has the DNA TGTGCCAGCAGGGGGTTCGGAAACACCATATATTTT. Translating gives CASRGFGNTIYF.